The 5 T cell receptor beta chains given below trace back to one sample, sequenced in a study of identical twins. MiXCR was run by TCRdb on the 5' RACE reads, yielding one entry per CDR3 protein. The data hold some 1,600,000 distinct CDR3 sequences, with about 32% observed a single time. Sequencing was done on a sample of cord blood. These receptors all come from a newborn girl in good health.

This clonotype has more than one count but fewer than ten. The rearrangement joins TRBV5-1 to TRBJ1-4; D not certain. V shed 6 bases and J shed 0 bases, with 9 bases lying between them. CDR1 and CDR2 (germline): SGHRS, YFSETQ. The CDR3 totals 14 residues. The CDR3 protein is CASKLDTTNEKLFF. CDR3 bases: TGCGCCAGCAAGCTAGACACAACTAATGAAAAACTGTTTTTT.

The rearrangement links TRBV5-6 to TRBJ2-4; 14 bases are shared with TRBD2. The V gene's germline CDR1 is SGHDT and CDR2 YYEEEE. There are 19 residues in the CDR3. The V and J ends lost 2 bases and 0 bases, in that order; junction bases with no gene match: 7. CDR3 sequence (DNA): TGTGCCAGCAGCTTTCTGACTAGCGGGGGGGCCGGAGCCAAAAACATTCAGTACTTC. This encodes CASSFLTSGGAGAKNIQYF.

This chain links TRBV3-1 with TRBJ2-4; the match to TRBD2 covers 11 bases. The V segment lost 4 bases and the J segment 8 bases; nucleotides outside the gene matches: 10. The germline gives CDR1 LGHDT, CDR2 YNNKEL (reference sequence). CDR3 size: 16 residues. The CDR3 loop reads CASSRRLAGKGDIQYF. CDR3 in DNA: TGTGCCAGCAGCCGCCGACTAGCGGGAAAAGGAGACATTCAGTACTTC.

This clonotype was picked up a small number of times. This rearrangement joins TRBV28 to TRBJ2-1, with 10 bases matching TRBD2. The trim removed 2 bases at V and 2 bases at J, leaving 3 bases unmatched. CDR1 and CDR2 from the germline V gene are MDHEN and SYDVKM. The CDR3 sequence is 16 residues long. CDR3: CASSLISGRAYNEQFF. The CDR3 DNA reads as TGTGCCAGCAGTTTAATCAGCGGGAGGGCCTACAATGAGCAGTTCTTC.

V and J are TRBV25-1 and TRBJ2-2, with 8 positions matching TRBD2. The CDR3 loop spans 17 amino acids. CDR1 and CDR2 from the germline V gene are MGHDK and SYGVNS. V shed 7 bases, J shed 0 bases, and the junction held 10 bases outside the gene matches. CDR3 protein: CASTPGLDISNTGELFF. The CDR3 bases are TGTGCCAGCACTCCGGGACTAGACATTTCGAACACCGGGGAGCTGTTTTTT.